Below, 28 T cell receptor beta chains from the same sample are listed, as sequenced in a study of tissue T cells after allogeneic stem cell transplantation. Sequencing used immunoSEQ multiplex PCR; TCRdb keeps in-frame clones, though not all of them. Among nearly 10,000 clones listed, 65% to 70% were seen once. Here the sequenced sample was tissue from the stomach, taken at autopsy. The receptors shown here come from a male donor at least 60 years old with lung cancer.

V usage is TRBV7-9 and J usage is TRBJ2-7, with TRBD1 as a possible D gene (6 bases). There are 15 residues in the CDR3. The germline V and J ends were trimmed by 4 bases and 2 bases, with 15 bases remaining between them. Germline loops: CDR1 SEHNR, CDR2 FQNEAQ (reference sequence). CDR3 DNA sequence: TGTGCCAGCAGCTCGACTGGCAGGGGTGCCTACGAGCAGTACTTC. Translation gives CASSSTGRGAYEQYF. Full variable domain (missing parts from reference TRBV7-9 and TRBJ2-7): DTGVSQNPRHKITKRGQNVTFRCDPISEHNRLYWYRQTLGQGPEFLTYFQNEAQLEKSRLLSDRFSAERPKGSFSTLEIQRTEQGDSAMYLCASSSTGRGAYEQYFGPGTRLTVT.

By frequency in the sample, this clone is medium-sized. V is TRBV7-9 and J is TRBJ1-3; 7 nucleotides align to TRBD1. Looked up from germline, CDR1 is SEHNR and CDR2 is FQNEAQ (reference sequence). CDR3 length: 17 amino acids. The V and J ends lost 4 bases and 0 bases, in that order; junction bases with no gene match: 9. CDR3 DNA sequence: TGTGCCAGCAGCTATACGGGACAGTGGGCCTCTGGAAACACCATATATTTT. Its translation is CASSYTGQWASGNTIYF.

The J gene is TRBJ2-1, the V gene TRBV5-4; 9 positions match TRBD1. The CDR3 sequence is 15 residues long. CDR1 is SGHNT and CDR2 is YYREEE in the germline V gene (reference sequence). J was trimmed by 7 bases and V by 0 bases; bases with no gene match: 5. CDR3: CASSLDTGGRNEQFF. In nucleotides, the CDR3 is TGTGCCAGCAGCTTGGATACAGGGGGCAGGAATGAGCAGTTCTTC.

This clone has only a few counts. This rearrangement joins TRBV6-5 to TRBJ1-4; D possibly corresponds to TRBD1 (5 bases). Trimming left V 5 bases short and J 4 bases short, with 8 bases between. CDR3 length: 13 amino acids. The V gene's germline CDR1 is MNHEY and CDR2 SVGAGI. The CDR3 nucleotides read TGTGCCAGCAGTCTCCAGGGTAATGAAAAACTGTTTTTT. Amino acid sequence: CASSLQGNEKLFF.

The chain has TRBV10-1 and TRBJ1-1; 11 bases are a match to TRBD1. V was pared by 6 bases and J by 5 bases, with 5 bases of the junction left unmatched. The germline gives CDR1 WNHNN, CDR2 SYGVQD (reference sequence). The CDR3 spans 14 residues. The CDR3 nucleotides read TGCGCCAGCAGGGACAGGGGGCGCCGGACTGAAGCTTTCTTT. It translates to CASRDRGRRTEAFF.

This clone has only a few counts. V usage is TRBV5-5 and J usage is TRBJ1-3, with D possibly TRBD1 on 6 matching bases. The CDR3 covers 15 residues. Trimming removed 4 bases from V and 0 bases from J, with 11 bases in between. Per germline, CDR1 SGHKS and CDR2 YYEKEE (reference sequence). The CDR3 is CASSQGGISGNTIYF. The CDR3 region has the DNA TGTGCCAGCAGCCAAGGGGGGATCTCTGGAAACACCATATATTTT.

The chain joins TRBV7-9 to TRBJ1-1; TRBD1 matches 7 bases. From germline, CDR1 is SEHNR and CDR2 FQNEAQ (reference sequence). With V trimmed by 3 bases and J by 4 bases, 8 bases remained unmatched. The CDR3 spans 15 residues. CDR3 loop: CASSFWVTGPTEAFF. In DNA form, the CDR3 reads TGTGCCAGCAGCTTTTGGGTGACAGGGCCCACTGAAGCTTTCTTT.

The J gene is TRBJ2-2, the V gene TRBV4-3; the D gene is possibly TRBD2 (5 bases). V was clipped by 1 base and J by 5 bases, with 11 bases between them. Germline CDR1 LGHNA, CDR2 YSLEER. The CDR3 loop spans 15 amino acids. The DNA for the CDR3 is TGCGCCAGCAGCCAAGCCGATGAGCGGACCGGGGAGCTGTTTTTT. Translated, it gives CASSQADERTGELFF.

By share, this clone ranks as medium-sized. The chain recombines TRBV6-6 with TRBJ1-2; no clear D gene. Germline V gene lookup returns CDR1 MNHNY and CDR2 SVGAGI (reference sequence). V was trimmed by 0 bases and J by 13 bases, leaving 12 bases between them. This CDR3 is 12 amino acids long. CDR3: CASSYSIVELTF. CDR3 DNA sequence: TGTGCCAGCAGTTACTCGATTGTGGAGCTCACCTTC.

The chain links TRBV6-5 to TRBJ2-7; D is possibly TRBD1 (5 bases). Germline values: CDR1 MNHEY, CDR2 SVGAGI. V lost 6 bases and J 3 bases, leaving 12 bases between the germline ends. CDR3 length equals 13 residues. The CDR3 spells CASSLIQVYEQYF. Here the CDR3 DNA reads TGTGCCAGCAGCCTTATACAGGTCTACGAGCAGTACTTC.

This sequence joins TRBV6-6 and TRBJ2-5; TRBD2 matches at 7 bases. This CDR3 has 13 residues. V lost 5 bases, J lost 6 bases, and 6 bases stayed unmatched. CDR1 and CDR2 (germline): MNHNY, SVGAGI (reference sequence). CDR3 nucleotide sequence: TGTGCCAGCAGTCCTAGGGGAGGGCAGACCCAGTACTTC. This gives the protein CASSPRGGQTQYF.

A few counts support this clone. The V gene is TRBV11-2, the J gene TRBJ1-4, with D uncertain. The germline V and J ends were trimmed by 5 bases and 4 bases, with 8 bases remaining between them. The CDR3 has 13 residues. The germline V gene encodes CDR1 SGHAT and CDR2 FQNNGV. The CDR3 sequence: CASSPHVNEKLFF. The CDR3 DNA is TGTGCCAGCAGCCCCCACGTTAATGAAAAACTGTTTTTT. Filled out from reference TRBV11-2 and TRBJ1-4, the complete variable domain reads EAGVAQSPRYKIIEKRQSVAFWCNPISGHATLYWYQQILGQGPKLLIQFQNNGVVDDSQLPKDRFSAERLKGVDSTLKIQPAKLEDSAVYLCASSPHVNEKLFFGSGTQLSVL.

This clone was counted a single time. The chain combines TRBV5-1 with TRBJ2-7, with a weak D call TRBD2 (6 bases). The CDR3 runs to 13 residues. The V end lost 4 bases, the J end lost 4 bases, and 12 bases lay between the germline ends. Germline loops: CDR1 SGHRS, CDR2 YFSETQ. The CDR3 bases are TGCGCCAGCAGCGAGGAGGGCCCTTACGAGCAGTACTTC. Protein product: CASSEEGPYEQYF. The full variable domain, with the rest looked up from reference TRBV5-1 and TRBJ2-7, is KAGVTQTPRYLIKTRGQQVTLSCSPISGHRSVSWYQQTPGQGLQFLFEYFSETQRNKGNFPGRFSGRQFSNSRSEMNVSTLELGDSALYLCASSEEGPYEQYFGPGTRLTVT.

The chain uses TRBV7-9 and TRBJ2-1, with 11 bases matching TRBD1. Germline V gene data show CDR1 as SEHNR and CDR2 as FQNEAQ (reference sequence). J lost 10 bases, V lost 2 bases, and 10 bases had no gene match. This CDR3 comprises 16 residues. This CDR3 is CASSLIPGQGVKEQFF. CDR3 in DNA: TGTGCCAGCAGCTTAATCCCGGGACAGGGGGTTAAAGAGCAGTTCTTC. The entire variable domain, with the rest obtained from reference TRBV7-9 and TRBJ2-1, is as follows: DTGVSQNPRHKITKRGQNVTFRCDPISEHNRLYWYRQTLGQGPEFLTYFQNEAQLEKSRLLSDRFSAERPKGSFSTLEIQRTEQGDSAMYLCASSLIPGQGVKEQFFGPGTRLTVL.

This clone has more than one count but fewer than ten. The chain's CDR3 is CASSALGETQYF. CDR3 in DNA: TGTGCCAGCAGCGCCCTTGGGGAGACCCAGTACTTC. The V gene is TRBV9, the J gene TRBJ2-5; no clear D. V shed 3 bases and J shed 5 bases, with 8 bases lying between them. Germline lookup yields CDR1 SGDLS and CDR2 YYNGEE. This CDR3 has 12 amino acids.

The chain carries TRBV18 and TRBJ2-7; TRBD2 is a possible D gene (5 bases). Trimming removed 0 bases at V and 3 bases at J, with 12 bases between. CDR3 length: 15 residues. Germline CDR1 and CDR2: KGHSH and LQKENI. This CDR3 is CASSPPGRGRYEQYF. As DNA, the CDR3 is TGTGCCAGCTCACCACCGGGGAGAGGCCGCTACGAGCAGTACTTC.

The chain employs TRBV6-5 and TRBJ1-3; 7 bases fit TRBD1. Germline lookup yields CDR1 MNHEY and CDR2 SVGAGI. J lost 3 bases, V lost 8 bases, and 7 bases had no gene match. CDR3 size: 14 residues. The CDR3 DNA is TGTGCCAGCGGGCTTACAGGGGTTGGAAACACCATATATTTT. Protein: CASGLTGVGNTIYF.

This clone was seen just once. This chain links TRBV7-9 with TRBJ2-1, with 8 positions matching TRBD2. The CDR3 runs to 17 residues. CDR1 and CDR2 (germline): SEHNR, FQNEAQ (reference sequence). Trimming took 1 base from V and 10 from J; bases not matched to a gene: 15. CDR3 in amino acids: CASSLVGGGPSNWEQFF. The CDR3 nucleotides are TGTGCCAGCAGCTTAGTAGGCGGGGGGCCCTCCAACTGGGAGCAGTTCTTC.

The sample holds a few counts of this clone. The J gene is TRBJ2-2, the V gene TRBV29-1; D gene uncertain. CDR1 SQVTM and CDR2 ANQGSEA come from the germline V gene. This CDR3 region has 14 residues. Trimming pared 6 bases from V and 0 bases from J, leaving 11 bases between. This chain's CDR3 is CSVSTGANTGELFF. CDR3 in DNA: TGCAGCGTGAGCACGGGTGCGAACACCGGGGAGCTGTTTTTT.

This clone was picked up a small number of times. CDR3 sequence (DNA): TGTGCCAGCAGTGTAGGGACGGTTTACAATGAGCAGTTCTTC. Translated, it gives CASSVGTVYNEQFF. This chain connects TRBV2 to TRBJ2-1; either TRBD1 or TRBD2 may supply D (5 bases each). Germline V CDR1 and CDR2: SNHLY, FYNNEI. The CDR3 totals 14 residues. The V end lost 4 bases, the J end lost 4 bases, and 11 bases lay between the germline ends.

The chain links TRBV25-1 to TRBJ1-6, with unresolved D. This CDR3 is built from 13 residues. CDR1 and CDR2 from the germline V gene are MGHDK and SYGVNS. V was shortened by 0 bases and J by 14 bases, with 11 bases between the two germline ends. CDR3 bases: TGTGCCAGCAGTGAATATGGGTCATTAACCCTCCACTTT. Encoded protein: CASSEYGSLTLHF. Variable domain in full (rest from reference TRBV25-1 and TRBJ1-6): EADIYQTPRYLVIGTGKKITLECSQTMGHDKMYWYQQDPGMELHLIHYSYGVNSTEKGDLSSESTVSRIRTEHFPLTLESARPSHTSQYLCASSEYGSLTLHFGNGTRLTVT.

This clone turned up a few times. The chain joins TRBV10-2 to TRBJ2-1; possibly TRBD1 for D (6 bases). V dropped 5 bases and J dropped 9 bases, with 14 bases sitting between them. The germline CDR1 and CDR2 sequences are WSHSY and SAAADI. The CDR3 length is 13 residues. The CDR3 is CASSLRGEGEQFF. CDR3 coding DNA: TGCGCCAGCAGTCTCAGGGGCGAGGGTGAGCAGTTCTTC.

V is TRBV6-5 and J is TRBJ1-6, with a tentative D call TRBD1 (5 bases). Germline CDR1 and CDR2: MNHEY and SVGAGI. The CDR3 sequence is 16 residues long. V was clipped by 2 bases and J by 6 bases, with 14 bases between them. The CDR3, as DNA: TGTGCCAGCAGTTACGGGGCTGGGGATGGTAATTCACCCCTCCACTTT. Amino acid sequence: CASSYGAGDGNSPLHF.

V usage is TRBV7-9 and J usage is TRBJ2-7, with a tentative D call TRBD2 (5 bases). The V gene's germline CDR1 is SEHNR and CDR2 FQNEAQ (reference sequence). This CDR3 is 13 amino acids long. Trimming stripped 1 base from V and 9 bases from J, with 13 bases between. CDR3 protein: CASSLGNRDWQYF. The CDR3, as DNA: TGTGCCAGCAGCTTAGGGAACCGGGATTGGCAGTACTTC.

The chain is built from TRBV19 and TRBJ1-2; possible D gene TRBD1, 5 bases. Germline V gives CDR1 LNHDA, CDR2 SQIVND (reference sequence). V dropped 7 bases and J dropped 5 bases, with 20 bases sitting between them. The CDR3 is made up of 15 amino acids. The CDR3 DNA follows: TGTGCCAGTATCCCACAGGACCTCGTCGGATATGGCTACACCTTC. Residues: CASIPQDLVGYGYTF. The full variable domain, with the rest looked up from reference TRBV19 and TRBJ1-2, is DGGITQSPKYLFRKEGQNVTLSCEQNLNHDAMYWYRQDPGQGLRLIYYSQIVNDFQKGDIAEGYSVSREKKESFPLTVTSAQKNPTAFYLCASIPQDLVGYGYTFGSGTRLTVV.

CDR3 in amino acids: CASSLSGQVYTEAFF. Here the CDR3 DNA reads TGTGCCAGCAGTCTATCGGGACAGGTTTACACTGAAGCTTTCTTT. The rearrangement links TRBV28 to TRBJ1-1; 8 nucleotides line up with TRBD1. The CDR3 spans 15 residues. Germline V gene sequence: CDR1 MDHEN, CDR2 SYDVKM. The trim removed 5 bases at V and 3 bases at J, leaving 8 bases unmatched.

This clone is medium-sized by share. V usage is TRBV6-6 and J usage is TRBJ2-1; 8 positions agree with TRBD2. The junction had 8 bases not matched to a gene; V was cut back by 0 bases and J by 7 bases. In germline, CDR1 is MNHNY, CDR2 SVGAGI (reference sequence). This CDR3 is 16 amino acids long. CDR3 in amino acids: CASSYSHSGETNEQFF. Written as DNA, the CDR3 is TGTGCCAGCAGTTACTCACATAGCGGGGAGACGAATGAGCAGTTCTTC.

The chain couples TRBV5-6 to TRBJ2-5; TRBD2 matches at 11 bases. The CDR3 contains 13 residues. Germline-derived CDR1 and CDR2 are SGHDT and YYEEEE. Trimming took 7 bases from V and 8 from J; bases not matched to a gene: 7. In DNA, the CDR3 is TGTGCCAGCTCACTAGCGGGGGAGTATACCCAGTACTTC. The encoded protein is CASSLAGEYTQYF.